A few counts support the clone carrying this T cell receptor (beta chain). Trimming shortened V by 5 bases and J by 0 bases, and 21 bases separated the two germline ends. Germline V lookup: CDR1 MDHEN, CDR2 SYDVKM. CDR3 length: 18 amino acids. As processed by the authors: From reference gene primer amplification, estimates of nucleated cell counts were derived. Here immunoSEQ multiplex PCR was the method, and the copy in TCRdb shows in-frame clones only, minus some. The V and J calls and clone size come from that table; D and trimming were worked out from the DNA. The repertoire holds approximately 12,000 clones, with 71% as singletons. This entry belongs to a study of blood T cell repertoires in COVID-19. Study details: Sites in the United States, Italy and Spain provided acute and convalescent COVID-19 samples. PBMCs, B-cell-depleted T cells, or T cells provided the cDNA or gDNA that made up the material.

This sequence joins TRBV28 and TRBJ2-3, with a tentative D call TRBD2 (6 bases). The sample taken for sequencing was peripheral blood. The sequence was collected from a man aged 60 to 69 with COVID-19, enrolled during active disease. DNA for the CDR3: TGTGCCAGCAGTCCGACCCCCGGGACTGCCTCTAGCACAGATACGCAGTATTTT. As protein: CASSPTPGTASSTDTQYF.